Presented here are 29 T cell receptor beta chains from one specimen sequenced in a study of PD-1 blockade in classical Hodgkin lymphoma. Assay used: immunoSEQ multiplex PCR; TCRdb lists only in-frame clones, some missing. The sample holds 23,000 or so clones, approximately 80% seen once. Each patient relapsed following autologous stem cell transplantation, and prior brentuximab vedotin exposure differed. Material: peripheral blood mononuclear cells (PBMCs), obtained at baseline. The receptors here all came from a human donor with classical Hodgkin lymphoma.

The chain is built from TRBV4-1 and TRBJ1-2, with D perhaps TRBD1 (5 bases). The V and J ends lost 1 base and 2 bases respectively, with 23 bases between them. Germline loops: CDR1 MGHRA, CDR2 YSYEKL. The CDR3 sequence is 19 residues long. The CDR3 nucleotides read TGCGCCAGCAGCCAAGGTTTGGACCTACCGGGACTCCTCAACTATGGCTACACCTTC. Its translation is CASSQGLDLPGLLNYGYTF.

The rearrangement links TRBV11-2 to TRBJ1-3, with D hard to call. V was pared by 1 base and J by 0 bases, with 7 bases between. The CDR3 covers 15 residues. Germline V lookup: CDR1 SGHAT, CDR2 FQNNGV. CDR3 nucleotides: TGTGCCAGCAGCTTAGGGACTAGCTCTGGAAACACCATATATTTT. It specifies CASSLGTSSGNTIYF.

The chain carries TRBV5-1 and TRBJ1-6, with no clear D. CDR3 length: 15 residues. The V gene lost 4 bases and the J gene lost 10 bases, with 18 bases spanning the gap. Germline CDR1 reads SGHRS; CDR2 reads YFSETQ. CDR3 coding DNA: TGCGCCAGCAGCCCCAACCCGGTAAATAGATCACCCCTCCACTTT. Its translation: CASSPNPVNRSPLHF.

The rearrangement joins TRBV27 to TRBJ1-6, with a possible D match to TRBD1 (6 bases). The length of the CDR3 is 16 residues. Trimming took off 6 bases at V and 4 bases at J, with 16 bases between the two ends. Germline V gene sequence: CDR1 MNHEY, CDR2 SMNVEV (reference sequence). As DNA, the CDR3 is TGTGCCAGCAGACTCATACCGGGGGCTTATAATTCACCCCTCCACTTT. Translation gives CASRLIPGAYNSPLHF.

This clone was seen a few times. Here the CDR3 DNA reads TGCGCCAGCAGCCAAACTGTGAGAGACAGGGTCTACGAGCAGTACTTC. Translation gives CASSQTVRDRVYEQYF. The rearrangement uses TRBV4-1 and TRBJ2-7; 7 bases align to TRBD1. Germline V lookup: CDR1 MGHRA, CDR2 YSYEKL. The V segment lost 2 bases and the J segment 3 bases; nucleotides outside the gene matches: 10. This CDR3 has 16 residues.

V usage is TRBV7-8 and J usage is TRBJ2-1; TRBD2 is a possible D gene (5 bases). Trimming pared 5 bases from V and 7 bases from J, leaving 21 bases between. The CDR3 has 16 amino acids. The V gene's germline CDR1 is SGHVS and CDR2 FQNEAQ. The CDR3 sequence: CASSVRILGSGNEQFF. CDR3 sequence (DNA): TGTGCCAGCAGCGTGCGCATTCTGGGGTCGGGAAATGAGCAGTTCTTC.

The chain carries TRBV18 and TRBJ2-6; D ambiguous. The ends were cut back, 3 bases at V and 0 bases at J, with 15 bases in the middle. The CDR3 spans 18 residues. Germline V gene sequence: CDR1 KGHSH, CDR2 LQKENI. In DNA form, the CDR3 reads TGTGCCAGCTCACCTAGAACGGGTTTTTACTCTGGGGCCAACGTCCTGACTTTC. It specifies CASSPRTGFYSGANVLTF.

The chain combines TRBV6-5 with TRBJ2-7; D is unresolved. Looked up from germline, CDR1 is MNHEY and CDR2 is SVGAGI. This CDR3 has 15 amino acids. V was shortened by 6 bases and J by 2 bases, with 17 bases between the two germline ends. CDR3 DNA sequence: TGTGCCAGCAGCACCTCCCACCGGCCCCCCTACGAGCAGTACTTC. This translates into CASSTSHRPPYEQYF.

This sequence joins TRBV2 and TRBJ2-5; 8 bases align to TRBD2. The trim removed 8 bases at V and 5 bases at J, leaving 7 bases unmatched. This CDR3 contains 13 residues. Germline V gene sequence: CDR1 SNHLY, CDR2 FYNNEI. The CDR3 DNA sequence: TGTGCCAGCGGTACTAGCGGCCGGGAGACCCAGTACTTC. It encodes CASGTSGRETQYF.

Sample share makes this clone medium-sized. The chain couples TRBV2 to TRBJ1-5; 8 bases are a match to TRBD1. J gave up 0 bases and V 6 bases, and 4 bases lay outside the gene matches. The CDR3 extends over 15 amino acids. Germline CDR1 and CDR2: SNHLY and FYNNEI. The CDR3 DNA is TGTGCCAGCAGGGAACAGGGGGGTAGCAATCAGCCCCAGCATTTT. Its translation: CASREQGGSNQPQHF.

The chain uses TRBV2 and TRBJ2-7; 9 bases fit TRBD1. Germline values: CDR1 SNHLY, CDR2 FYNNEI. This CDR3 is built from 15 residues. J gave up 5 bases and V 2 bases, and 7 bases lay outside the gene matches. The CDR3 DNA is TGTGCCAGCAGTGAAACCGGACAGGGGACGCACGAGCAGTACTTC. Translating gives CASSETGQGTHEQYF.

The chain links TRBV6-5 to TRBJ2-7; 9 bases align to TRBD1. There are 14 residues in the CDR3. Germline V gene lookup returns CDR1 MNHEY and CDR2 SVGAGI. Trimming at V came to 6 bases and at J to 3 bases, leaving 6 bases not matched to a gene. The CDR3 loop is CASSRGQGGYEQYF. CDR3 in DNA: TGTGCCAGCAGCCGGGGACAGGGTGGCTACGAGCAGTACTTC.

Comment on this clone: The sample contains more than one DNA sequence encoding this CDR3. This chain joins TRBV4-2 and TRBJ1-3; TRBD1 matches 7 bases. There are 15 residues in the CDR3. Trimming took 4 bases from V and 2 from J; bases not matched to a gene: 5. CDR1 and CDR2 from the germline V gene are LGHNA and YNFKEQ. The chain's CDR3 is CASSPRQGAGNTIYF. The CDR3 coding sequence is TGTGCCAGCAGCCCCAGACAGGGCGCTGGAAACACCATATATTTT.

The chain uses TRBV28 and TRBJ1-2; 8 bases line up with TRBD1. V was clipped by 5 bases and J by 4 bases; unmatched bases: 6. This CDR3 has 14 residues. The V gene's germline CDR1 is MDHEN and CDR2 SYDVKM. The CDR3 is CASSPGTGSYGYTF. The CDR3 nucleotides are TGTGCCAGCAGTCCCGGGACAGGTAGCTATGGCTACACCTTC.

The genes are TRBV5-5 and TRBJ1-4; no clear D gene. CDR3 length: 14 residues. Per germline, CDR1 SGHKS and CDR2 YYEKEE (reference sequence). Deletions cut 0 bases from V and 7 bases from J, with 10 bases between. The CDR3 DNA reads TGTGCCAGCAGCTTGGCCCCTCAAACTGAAAAACTGTTTTTT. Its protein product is CASSLAPQTEKLFF. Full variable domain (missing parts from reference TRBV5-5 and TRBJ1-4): DAGVTQSPTHLIKTRGQQVTLRCSPISGHKSVSWYQQVLGQGPQFIFQYYEKEERGRGNFPDRFSARQFPNYSSELNVNALLLGDSALYLCASSLAPQTEKLFFGSGTQLSVL.

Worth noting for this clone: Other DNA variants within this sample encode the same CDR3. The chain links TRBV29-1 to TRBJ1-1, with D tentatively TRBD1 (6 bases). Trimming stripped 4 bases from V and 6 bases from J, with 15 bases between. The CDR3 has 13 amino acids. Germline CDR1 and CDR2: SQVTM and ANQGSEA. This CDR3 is CSVVTGLLAEAFF. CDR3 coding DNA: TGCAGCGTTGTGACAGGCCTGTTGGCTGAAGCTTTCTTT.

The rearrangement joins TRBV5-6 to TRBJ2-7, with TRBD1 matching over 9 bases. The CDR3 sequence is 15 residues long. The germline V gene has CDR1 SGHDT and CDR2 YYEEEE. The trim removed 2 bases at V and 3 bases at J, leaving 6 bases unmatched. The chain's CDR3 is CASSLWTGDIYEQYF. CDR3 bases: TGTGCCAGCAGCTTATGGACAGGGGACATCTACGAGCAGTACTTC. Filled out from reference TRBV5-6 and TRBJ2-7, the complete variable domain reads DAGVTQSPTHLIKTRGQQVTLRCSPKSGHDTVSWYQQALGQGPQFIFQYYEEEERQRGNFPDRFSGHQFPNYSSELNVNALLLGDSALYLCASSLWTGDIYEQYFGPGTRLTVT.

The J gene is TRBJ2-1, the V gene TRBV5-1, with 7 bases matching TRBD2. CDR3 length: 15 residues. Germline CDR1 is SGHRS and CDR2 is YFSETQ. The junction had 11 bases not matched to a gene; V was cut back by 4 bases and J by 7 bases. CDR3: CASSVGGSQFNEQFF. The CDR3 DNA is TGCGCCAGCAGCGTGGGGGGGTCTCAGTTTAATGAGCAGTTCTTC. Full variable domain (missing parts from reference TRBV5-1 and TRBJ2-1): KAGVTQTPRYLIKTRGQQVTLSCSPISGHRSVSWYQQTPGQGLQFLFEYFSETQRNKGNFPGRFSGRQFSNSRSEMNVSTLELGDSALYLCASSVGGSQFNEQFFGPGTRLTVL.

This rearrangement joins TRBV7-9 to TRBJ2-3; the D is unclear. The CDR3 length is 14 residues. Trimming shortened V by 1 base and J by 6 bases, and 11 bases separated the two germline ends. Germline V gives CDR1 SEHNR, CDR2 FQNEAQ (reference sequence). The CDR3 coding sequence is TGTGCCAGCAGCTTAGAGGCACCTCGGGATACGCAGTATTTT. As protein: CASSLEAPRDTQYF. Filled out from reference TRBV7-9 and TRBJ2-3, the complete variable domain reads DTGVSQNPRHKITKRGQNVTFRCDPISEHNRLYWYRQTLGQGPEFLTYFQNEAQLEKSRLLSDRFSAERPKGSFSTLEIQRTEQGDSAMYLCASSLEAPRDTQYFGPGTRLTVL.

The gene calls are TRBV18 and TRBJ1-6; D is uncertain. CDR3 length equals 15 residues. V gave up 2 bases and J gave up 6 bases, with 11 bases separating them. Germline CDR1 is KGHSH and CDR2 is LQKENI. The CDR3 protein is CASSPEVSFNSPLHF. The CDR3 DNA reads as TGTGCCAGCTCACCAGAGGTTAGCTTTAATTCACCCCTCCACTTT.

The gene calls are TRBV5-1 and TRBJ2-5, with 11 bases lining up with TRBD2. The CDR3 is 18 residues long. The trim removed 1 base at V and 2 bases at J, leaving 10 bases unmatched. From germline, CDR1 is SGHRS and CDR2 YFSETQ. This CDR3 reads CASSLTLGASGGQETQYF. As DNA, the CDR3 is TGCGCCAGCAGCTTGACTCTTGGTGCTAGCGGGGGGCAAGAGACCCAGTACTTC.

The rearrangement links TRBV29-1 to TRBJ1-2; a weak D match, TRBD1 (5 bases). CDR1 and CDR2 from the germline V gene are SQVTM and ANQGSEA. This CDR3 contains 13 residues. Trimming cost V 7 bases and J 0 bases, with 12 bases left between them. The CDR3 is CSARDGTNYGYTF. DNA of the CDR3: TGCAGCGCCCGGGACGGCACTAACTATGGCTACACCTTC.

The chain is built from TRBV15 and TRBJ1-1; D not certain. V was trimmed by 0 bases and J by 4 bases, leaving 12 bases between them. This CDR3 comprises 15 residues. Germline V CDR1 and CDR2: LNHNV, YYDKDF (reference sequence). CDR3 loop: CATSRDKSRSTEAFF. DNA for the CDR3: TGTGCCACCAGCAGAGATAAGAGCAGATCCACTGAAGCTTTCTTT.

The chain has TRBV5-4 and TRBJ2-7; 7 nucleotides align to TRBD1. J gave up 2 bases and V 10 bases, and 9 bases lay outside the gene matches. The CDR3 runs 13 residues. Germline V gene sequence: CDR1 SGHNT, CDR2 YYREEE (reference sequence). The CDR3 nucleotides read TGTGCCTACAAGACAGGGATTACCTACGAGCAGTACTTC. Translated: CAYKTGITYEQYF.

In nucleotides, the CDR3 is TGTGCCATCAGTGAGTTCGGCCGGGTCAATAGCAATCAGCCCCAGCATTTT. It codes for CAISEFGRVNSNQPQHF. The rearrangement uses TRBV10-3 and TRBJ1-5, with D uncertain. V was cut by 1 base and J by 0 bases, with 13 bases left in between. This CDR3 has 17 residues. In germline, CDR1 is ENHRY, CDR2 SYGVKD.

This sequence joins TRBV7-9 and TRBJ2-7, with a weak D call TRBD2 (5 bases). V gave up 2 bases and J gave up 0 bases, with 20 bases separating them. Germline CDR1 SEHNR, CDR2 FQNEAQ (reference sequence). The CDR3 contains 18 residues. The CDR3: CASSLPLMAGKPSYEQYF. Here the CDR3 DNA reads TGTGCCAGCAGCTTACCCCTGATGGCGGGCAAACCCTCCTACGAGCAGTACTTC.

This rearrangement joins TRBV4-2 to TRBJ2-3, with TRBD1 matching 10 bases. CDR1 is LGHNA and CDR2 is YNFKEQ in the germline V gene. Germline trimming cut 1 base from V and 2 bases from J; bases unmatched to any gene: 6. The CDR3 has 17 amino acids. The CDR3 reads CASSQGATGGSTDTQYF. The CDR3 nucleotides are TGTGCCAGCAGCCAAGGTGCGACAGGGGGCTCCACAGATACGCAGTATTTT.

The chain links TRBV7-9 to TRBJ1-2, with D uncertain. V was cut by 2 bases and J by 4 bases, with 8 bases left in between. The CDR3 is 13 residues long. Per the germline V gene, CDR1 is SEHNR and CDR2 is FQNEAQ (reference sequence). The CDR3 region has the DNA TGTGCCAGCAGCTTACTGTCAGCCTATGGCTACACCTTC. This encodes CASSLLSAYGYTF.

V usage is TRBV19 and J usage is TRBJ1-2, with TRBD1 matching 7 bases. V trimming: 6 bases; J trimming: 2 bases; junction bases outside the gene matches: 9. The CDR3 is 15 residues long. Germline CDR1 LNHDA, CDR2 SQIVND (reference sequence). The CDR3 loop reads CASSKGQALNYGYTF. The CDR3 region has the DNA TGTGCCAGTAGCAAAGGACAGGCTCTAAACTATGGCTACACCTTC.